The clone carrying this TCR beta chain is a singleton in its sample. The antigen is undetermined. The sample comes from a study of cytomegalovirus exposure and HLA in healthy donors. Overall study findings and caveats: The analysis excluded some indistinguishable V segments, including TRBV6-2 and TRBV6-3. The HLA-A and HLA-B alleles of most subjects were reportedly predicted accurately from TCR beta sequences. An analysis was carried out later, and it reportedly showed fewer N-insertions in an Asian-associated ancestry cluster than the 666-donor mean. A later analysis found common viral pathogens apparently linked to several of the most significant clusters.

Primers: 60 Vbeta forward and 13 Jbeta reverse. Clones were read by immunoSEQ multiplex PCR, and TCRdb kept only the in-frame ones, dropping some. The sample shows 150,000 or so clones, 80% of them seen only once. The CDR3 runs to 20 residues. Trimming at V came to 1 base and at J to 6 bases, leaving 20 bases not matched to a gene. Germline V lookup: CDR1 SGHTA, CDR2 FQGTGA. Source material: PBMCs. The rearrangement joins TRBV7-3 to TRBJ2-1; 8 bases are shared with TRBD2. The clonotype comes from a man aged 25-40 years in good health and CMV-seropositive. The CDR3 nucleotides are TGTGCCAGCAGCTTAAGGGGTGGGAAGACTAGCGCCGGTTGGGGCAATGAGCAGTTCTTC. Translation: CASSLRGGKTSAGWGNEQFF.